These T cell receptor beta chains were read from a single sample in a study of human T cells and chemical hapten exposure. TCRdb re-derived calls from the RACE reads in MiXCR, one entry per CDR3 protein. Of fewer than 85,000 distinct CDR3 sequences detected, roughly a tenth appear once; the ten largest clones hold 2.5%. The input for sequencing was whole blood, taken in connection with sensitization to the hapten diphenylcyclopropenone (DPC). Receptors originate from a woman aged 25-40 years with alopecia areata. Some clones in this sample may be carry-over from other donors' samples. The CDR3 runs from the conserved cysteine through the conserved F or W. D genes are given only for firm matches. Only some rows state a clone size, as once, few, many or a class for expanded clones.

CASSPTSGGATQYF,TGTGCCAGCAGCCCAACTAGCGGGGGGGCTACGCAGTATTTT,TRBV7-2,TRBJ2-3,many,TRBD2
CASSLSGLPDYEQYF,TGTGCCAGCAGCTTATCAGGGCTCCCGGACTACGAGCAGTACTTC,TRBV7-9,TRBJ2-7,few,-
CASSPQGRYEQYF,TGTGCCAGTTCGCCACAGGGGAGATACGAGCAGTACTTC,TRBV6-2/TRBV6-3,TRBJ2-7,-,TRBD1
CASSFRLAGPYEQYF,TGCGCCAGCAGCTTTAGACTAGCGGGACCCTACGAGCAGTACTTC,TRBV5-1,TRBJ2-7,few,TRBD2
CASKKNTGELFF,TGTGCCAGCAAGAAGAACACCGGGGAGCTGTTTTTT,TRBV28,TRBJ2-2,-,-
CASSRYRGQETQYF,TGCGCCAGCAGCCGGTACAGGGGTCAAGAGACCCAGTACTTC,TRBV4-3,TRBJ2-5,few,TRBD1
CASSRTGGTGTHW,TGTGCCAGCAGCCGTACCGGAGGGACAGGTACACACTGG,TRBV7-9,TRBJ2-7,many,TRBD1
CASGYGLGDTEAFF,TGTGCTAGTGGTTATGGTCTAGGTGACACTGAAGCTTTCTTT,TRBV12-5,TRBJ1-1,many,-
CASSLWQGQGSPLHF,TGTGCCAGCAGCTTATGGCAGGGCCAAGGATCACCCCTCCACTTT,TRBV7-2,TRBJ1-6,few,-
CASSLDRAGNNSPLHF,TGCGCCAGCAGCCTCGACAGGGCCGGGAATAATTCACCCCTCCACTTT,TRBV5-1,TRBJ1-6,few,TRBD1
CASRYSGSDEQFF,TGTGCCAGCAGATATAGCGGGAGTGATGAGCAGTTCTTC,TRBV7-2,TRBJ2-1,many,TRBD2
CASRVGVSSYEQYF,TGTGCCTCCCGGGTGGGGGTTAGCTCCTACGAGCAGTACTTC,TRBV10-3,TRBJ2-7,-,-
CASSQGVGTGDLSYEQYF,TGTGCCAGCAGCCAAGGGGTCGGGACAGGGGACCTCTCCTACGAGCAGTACTTC,TRBV4-2,TRBJ2-7,few,TRBD1
CASSPWTGRTEAFF,TGCGCCAGCAGCCCATGGACAGGGCGTACTGAAGCTTTCTTT,TRBV5-1,TRBJ1-1,many,TRBD1
CASSLTVGELFF,TGTGCCAGCAGCCTGACTGTCGGGGAGCTGTTTTTT,TRBV7-3,TRBJ2-2,many,-
CASSVDAYSYEQYF,TGTGCCAGCAGCGTAGATGCTTACTCCTACGAGCAGTACTTC,TRBV9,TRBJ2-7,-,-
CASSSAGAGGPYEQYF,TGTGCCAGCAGTTCAGCGGGAGCGGGAGGGCCCTACGAGCAGTACTTC,TRBV28,TRBJ2-7,many,TRBD2
CASSLLADSVYEQYF,TGTGCCAGCAGCCTACTAGCGGATAGTGTCTACGAGCAGTACTTC,TRBV6-2/TRBV6-3,TRBJ2-7,many,TRBD2
CSANREMNTEAFF,TGCAGTGCTAACAGGGAAATGAACACTGAAGCTTTCTTT,TRBV20-1,TRBJ1-1,few,-
CSVEVIGRIPYEQYF,TGCAGCGTTGAAGTAATAGGGCGAATCCCCTACGAGCAGTACTTC,TRBV29-1,TRBJ2-7,-,-
CASSQGQGQPQHF,TGTGCCAGCAGCCAGGGGCAGGGACAGCCCCAGCATTTT,TRBV7-8,TRBJ1-5,many,-
CASSVGAGGHYEQYF,TGTGCCAGCAGCGTAGGGGCAGGAGGGCACTACGAGCAGTACTTC,TRBV9,TRBJ2-7,-,-
CASSLMTGDSYNSPLHF,TGTGCCAGCAGCTTGATGACCGGGGACTCCTATAATTCACCCCTCCACTTT,TRBV5-6,TRBJ1-6,few,-
CASSLGAQSSYNSPLHF,TGTGCCAGCAGCTTAGGAGCCCAGAGCTCCTATAATTCACCCCTCCACTTT,TRBV11-3,TRBJ1-6,few,-
CASSLGPRDRAYGYTF,TGCGCCAGCAGCTTGGGGCCCCGGGACAGGGCCTATGGCTACACCTTC,TRBV5-1,TRBJ1-2,many,TRBD1
CASSPGSRITEAFF,TGTGCCAGCAGTCCCGGGTCCCGAATCACTGAAGCTTTCTTT,TRBV28,TRBJ1-1,-,-
CASTRGARDTEAFF,TGTGCCAGCACCCGGGGGGCGCGGGACACTGAAGCTTTCTTT,TRBV7-3,TRBJ1-1,many,-
CASSSGQGTQYF,TGTGCCAGCAGTTCAGGACAGGGTACGCAGTATTTT,TRBV28,TRBJ2-3,many,TRBD1
CASSTTSGVEYNEQFF,TGTGCCAGCAGTACCACTAGCGGGGTTGAATACAATGAGCAGTTCTTC,TRBV28,TRBJ2-1,-,TRBD2
CASSQVVGEQYF,TGTGCCAGCAGCCAAGTTGTCGGGGAGCAGTACTTC,TRBV4-2,TRBJ2-7,few,-
CSAPKQGLSSYEQYF,TGCAGTGCCCCAAAACAGGGGCTGAGCTCCTACGAGCAGTACTTC,TRBV20-1,TRBJ2-7,-,TRBD1
CASSLASGELFF,TGTGCCAGCAGTTTAGCGTCGGGGGAGCTGTTTTTT,TRBV12-3/TRBV12-4,TRBJ2-2,many,-
CSVSNLYEQYF,TGCAGTGTTTCGAACCTTTACGAGCAGTACTTC,TRBV20-1,TRBJ2-7,many,-
CASSRGKNTEAFF,TGTGCCAGCTCTCGGGGCAAGAACACTGAAGCTTTCTTT,TRBV6-5,TRBJ1-1,many,-
CASSQGERLNF,TGTGCCAGCAGTCAGGGGGAACGTCTAAACTTC,TRBV28,TRBJ2-7,-,TRBD1
CASSRDSGPQETQYF,TGCGCCAGCAGCCGGGATAGCGGGCCACAAGAGACCCAGTACTTC,TRBV4-1,TRBJ2-5,-,TRBD2
CASSEGRGSGNTIYF,TGTGCCAGCAGCGAGGGAAGGGGTTCTGGAAACACCATATATTTT,TRBV5-4,TRBJ1-3,many,-
CASSLVRQLTGQPQHF,TGCGCCAGCAGCTTGGTAAGACAATTAACGGGTCAGCCCCAGCATTTT,TRBV5-1,TRBJ1-5,few,-
CASSVLEGGVQYF,TGTGCCAGCAGCGTTCTGGAGGGGGGAGTGCAGTACTTC,TRBV9,TRBJ2-7,-,-
CSVEAERTLGHEQFF,TGCAGCGTTGAAGCTGAGAGGACCTTAGGACATGAGCAGTTCTTC,TRBV29-1,TRBJ2-1,many,-
CSARQENTGELFF,TGCAGTGCTAGACAGGAAAACACCGGGGAGCTGTTTTTT,TRBV20-1,TRBJ2-2,many,-
CSASSQSSGEQYF,TGCAGTGCTAGTTCGCAATCGTCGGGCGAGCAGTACTTC,TRBV20-1,TRBJ2-7,many,-
CSAVVQAQGEAFF,TGCAGCGCTGTGGTACAAGCTCAGGGTGAAGCTTTCTTT,TRBV29-1,TRBJ1-1,many,-
CASSLYGGQPQHF,TGTGCCAGCAGTTTATACGGAGGTCAGCCCCAGCATTTT,TRBV28,TRBJ1-5,few,-
CASSPGQPNTGELFF,TGTGCCAGCAGTCCGGGACAGCCGAACACCGGGGAGCTGTTTTTT,TRBV2,TRBJ2-2,few,TRBD1
CASSFIGGSAQAGELFF,TGTGCCAGCAGCTTCATAGGGGGCTCAGCTCAGGCCGGGGAGCTGTTTTTT,TRBV7-6,TRBJ2-2,many,TRBD1